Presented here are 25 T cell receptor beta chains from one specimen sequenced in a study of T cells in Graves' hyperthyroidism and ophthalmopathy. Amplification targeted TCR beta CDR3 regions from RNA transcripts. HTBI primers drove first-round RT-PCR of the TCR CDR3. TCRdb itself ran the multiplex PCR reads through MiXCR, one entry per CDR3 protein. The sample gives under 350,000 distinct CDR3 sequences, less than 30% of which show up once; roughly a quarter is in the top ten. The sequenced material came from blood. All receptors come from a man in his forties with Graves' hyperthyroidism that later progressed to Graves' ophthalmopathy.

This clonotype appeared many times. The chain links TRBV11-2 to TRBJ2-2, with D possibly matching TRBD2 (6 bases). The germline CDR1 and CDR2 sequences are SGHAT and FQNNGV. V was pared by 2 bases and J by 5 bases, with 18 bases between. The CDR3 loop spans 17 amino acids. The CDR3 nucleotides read TGTGCCAGCAGCTTAAGTATAGGGGCTCGGGAGACCGGGGAGCTGTTTTTT. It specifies CASSLSIGARETGELFF.

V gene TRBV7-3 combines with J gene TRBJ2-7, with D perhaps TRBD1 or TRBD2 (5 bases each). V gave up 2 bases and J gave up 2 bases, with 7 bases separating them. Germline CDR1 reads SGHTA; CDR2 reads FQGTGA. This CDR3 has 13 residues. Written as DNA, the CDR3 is TGTGCCAGCAGCTTAGGGGACGCCTACGAGCAGTACTTC. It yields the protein CASSLGDAYEQYF.

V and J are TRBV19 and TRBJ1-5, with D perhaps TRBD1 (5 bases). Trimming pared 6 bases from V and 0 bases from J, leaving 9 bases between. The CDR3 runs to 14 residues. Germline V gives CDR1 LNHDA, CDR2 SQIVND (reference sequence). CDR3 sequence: CASRSGSSNQPQHF. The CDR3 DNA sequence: TGTGCCAGTAGGTCAGGGAGTAGCAATCAGCCCCAGCATTTT.

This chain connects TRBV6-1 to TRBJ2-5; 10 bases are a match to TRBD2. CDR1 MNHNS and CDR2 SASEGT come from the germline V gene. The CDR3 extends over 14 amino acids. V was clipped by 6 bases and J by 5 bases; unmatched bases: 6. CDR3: CASRIGLADETQYF. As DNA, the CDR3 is TGTGCCAGCAGAATCGGACTAGCGGATGAGACCCAGTACTTC.

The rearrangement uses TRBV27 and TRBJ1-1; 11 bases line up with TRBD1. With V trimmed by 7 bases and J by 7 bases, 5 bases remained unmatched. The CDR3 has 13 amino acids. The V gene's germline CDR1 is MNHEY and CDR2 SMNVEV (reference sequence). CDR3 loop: CASTGTGGGEAFF. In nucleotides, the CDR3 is TGTGCCAGCACCGGGACAGGGGGAGGTGAAGCTTTCTTT.

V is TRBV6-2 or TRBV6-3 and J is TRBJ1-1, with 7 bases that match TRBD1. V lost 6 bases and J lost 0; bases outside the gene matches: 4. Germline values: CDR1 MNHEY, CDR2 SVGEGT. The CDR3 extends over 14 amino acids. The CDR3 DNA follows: TGTGCCAGCAGACCGACAGGGATGAACACTGAAGCTTTCTTT. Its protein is CASRPTGMNTEAFF.

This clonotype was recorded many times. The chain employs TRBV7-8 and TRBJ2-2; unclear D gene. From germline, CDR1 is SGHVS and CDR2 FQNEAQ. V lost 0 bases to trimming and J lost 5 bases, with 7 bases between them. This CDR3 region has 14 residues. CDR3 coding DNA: TGTGCCAGCAGCTTAGCGGTGGGAACCGGGGAGCTGTTTTTT. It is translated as CASSLAVGTGELFF.

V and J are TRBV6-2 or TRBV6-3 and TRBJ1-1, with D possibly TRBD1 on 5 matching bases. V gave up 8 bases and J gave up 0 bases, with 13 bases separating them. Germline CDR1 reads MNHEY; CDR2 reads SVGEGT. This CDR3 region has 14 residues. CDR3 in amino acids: CASCPGHMNTEAFF. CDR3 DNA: TGTGCCAGCTGTCCAGGACACATGAACACTGAAGCTTTCTTT.

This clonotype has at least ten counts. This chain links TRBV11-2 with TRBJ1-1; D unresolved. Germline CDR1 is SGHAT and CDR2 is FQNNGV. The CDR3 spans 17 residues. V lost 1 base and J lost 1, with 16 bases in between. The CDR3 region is CASSLVVFGLSNTEAFF. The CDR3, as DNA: TGTGCCAGCAGCTTAGTGGTATTCGGGCTTTCGAACACTGAAGCTTTCTTT.

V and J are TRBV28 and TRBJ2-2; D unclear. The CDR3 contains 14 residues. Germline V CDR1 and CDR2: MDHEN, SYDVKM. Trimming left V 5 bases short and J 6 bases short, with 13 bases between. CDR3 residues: CASSRDGYAGELFF. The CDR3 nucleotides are TGTGCCAGCAGTCGTGACGGTTACGCCGGGGAGCTGTTTTTT.

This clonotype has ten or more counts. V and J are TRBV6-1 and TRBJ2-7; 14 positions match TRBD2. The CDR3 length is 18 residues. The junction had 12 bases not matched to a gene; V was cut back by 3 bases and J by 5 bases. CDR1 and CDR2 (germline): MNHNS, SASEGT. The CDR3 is CASSEGLAGEVRWNEQYF. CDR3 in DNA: TGTGCCAGCAGTGAGGGACTAGCGGGAGAGGTGCGCTGGAACGAGCAGTACTTC.

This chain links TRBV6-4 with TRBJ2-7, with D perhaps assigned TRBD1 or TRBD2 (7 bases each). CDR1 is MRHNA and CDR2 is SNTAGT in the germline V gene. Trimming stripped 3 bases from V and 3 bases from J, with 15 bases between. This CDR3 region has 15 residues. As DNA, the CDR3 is TGTGCCAGCAGTGAAAGGCAGGGGGGGCTCTACGAGCAGTACTTC. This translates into CASSERQGGLYEQYF.

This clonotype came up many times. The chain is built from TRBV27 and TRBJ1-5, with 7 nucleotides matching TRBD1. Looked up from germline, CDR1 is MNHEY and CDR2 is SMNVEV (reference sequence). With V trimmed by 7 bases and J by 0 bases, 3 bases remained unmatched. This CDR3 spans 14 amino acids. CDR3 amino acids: CASMGQNSNQPQHF. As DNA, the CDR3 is TGTGCCAGCATGGGACAGAATAGCAATCAGCCCCAGCATTTT.

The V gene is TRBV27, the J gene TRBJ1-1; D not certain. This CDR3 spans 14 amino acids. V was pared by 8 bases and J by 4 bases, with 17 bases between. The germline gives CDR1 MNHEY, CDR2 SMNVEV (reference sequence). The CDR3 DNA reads TGTGCCAGCCTCCGCGATAGGTTAAGCACTGAAGCTTTCTTT. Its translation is CASLRDRLSTEAFF.

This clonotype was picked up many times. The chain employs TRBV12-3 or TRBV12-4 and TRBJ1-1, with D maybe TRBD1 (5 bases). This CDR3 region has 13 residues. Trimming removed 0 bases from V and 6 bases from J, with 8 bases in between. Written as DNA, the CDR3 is TGTGCCAGCAGTTTAGCGTCGGGGGCTGAAGCTTTCTTT. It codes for CASSLASGAEAFF.

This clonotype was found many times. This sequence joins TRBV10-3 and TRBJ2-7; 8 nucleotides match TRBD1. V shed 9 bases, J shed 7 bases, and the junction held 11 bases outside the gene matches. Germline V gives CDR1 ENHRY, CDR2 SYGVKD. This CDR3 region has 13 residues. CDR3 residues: CAIAGTGAWEQYF. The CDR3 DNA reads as TGTGCCATTGCCGGGACAGGAGCCTGGGAGCAGTACTTC.

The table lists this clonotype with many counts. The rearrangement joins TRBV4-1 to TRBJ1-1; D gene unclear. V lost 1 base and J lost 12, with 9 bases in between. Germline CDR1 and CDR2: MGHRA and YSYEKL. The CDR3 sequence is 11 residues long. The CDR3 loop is CASSQGSRPFF. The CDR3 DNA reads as TGCGCCAGCAGCCAAGGGAGTAGACCTTTCTTT.

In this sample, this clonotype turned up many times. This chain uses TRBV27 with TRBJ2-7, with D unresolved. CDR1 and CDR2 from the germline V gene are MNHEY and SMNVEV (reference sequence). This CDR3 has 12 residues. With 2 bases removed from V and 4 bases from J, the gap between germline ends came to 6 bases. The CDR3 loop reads CASSLSRYEQYF. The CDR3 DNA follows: TGTGCCAGCAGTTTAAGCCGATACGAGCAGTACTTC.

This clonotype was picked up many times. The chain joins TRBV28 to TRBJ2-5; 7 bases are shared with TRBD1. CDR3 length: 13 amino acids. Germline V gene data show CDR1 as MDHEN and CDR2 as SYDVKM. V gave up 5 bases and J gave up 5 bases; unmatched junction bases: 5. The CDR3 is CASSDRVWETQYF. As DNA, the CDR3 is TGTGCCAGCAGTGACAGGGTCTGGGAGACCCAGTACTTC. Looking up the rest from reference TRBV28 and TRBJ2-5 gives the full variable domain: DVKVTQSSRYLVKRTGEKVFLECVQDMDHENMFWYRQDPGLGLRLIYFSYDVKMKEKGDIPEGYSVSREKKERFSLILESASTNQTSMYLCASSDRVWETQYFGPGTRLLVL.

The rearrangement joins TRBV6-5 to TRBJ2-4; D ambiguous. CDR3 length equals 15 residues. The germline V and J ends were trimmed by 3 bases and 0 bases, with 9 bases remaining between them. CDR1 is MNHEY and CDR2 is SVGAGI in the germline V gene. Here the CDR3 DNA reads TGTGCCAGCAGTTATCGGCGCCTAGCCAAAAACATTCAGTACTTC. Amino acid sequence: CASSYRRLAKNIQYF.

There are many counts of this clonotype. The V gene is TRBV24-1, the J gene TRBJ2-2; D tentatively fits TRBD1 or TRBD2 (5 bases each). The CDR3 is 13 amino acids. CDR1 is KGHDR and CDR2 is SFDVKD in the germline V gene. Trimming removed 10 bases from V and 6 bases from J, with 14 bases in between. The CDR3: CATCEGIAGELFF. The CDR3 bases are TGTGCCACATGCGAGGGGATAGCCGGGGAGCTGTTTTTT.

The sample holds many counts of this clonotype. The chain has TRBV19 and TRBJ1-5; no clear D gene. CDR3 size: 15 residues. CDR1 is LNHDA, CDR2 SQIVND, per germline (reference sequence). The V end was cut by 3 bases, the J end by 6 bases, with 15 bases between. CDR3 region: CASSIHDPLGQPQHF. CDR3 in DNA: TGTGCCAGTAGTATCCACGACCCCCTAGGTCAGCCCCAGCATTTT.

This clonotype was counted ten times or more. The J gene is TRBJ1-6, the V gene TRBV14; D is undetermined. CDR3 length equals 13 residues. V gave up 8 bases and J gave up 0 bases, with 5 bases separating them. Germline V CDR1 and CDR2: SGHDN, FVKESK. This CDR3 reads CASGSSYNSPLHF. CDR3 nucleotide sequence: TGTGCCAGCGGGAGCTCCTATAATTCACCCCTCCACTTT. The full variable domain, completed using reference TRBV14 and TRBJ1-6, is EAGVTQFPSHSVIEKGQTVTLRCDPISGHDNLYWYRRVMGKEIKFLLHFVKESKQDESGMPNNRFLAERTGGTYSTLKVQPAELEDSGVYFCASGSSYNSPLHFGNGTRLTVT.

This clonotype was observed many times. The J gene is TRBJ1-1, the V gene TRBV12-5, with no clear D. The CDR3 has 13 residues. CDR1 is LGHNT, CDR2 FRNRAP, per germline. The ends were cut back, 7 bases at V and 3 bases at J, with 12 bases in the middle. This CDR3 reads CASVLVRDTEAFF. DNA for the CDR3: TGTGCTAGTGTTCTGGTTCGAGACACTGAAGCTTTCTTT.

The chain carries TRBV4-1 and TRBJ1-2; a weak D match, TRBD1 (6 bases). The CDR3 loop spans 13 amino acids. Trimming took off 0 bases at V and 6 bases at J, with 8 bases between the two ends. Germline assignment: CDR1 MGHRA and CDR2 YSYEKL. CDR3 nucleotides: TGCGCCAGCAGCCAAGAGAGACAGGATGGCTACACCTTC. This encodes CASSQERQDGYTF.